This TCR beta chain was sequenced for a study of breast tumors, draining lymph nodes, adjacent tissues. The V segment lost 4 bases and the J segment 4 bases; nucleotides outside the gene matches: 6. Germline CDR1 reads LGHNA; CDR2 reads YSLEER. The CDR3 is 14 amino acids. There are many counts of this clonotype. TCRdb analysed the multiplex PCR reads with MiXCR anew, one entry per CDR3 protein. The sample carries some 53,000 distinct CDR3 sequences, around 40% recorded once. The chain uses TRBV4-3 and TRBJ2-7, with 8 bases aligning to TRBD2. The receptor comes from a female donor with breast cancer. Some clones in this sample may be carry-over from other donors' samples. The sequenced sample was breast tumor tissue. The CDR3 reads CASSPGLGDYEQYF. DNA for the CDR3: TGCGCCAGCAGCCCGGGACTAGGGGATTACGAGCAGTACTTC.